The source of this T cell receptor beta chain is a study of blood T cell repertoires in COVID-19. At the level of the study: Sources were T cells, B-cell-depleted T cells, or PBMCs; the material itself was cDNA or gDNA.

Only one count was recorded for this clone. This CDR3 is built from 13 residues. The germline CDR1 and CDR2 sequences are MNHNS and SASEGT. Deletions cut 2 bases from V and 6 bases from J, with 9 bases between. Per the study methods: Reference gene primer amplification in the assay estimated nucleated cell counts. The data were produced by immunoSEQ multiplex PCR, yet TCRdb's version contains in-frame clones alone and is incomplete. Clonal size and the V and J genes are those of that table, whereas D and trimming came from the DNA. The table has over 90,000 clones, roughly 87% seen once. Sequencing used peripheral blood. This receptor was taken from a human donor in a cohort sampled during active COVID-19. J is TRBJ2-3 and V is TRBV6-1; D not certain. As DNA, the CDR3 is TGTGCCAGCAGTGAATTTCTCGGGGATACGCAGTATTTT. As protein: CASSEFLGDTQYF.